This T cell receptor beta chain was sequenced during a study of prognosis after radiotherapy for stage I lung cancer. This clonotype was observed a few times. Its antigen is not identified. It may be a read error: a sequence one base away is much more abundant. Genomic DNA yielded TCR beta CDR3, amplified by two-round multiplex PCR. The use of primers specific to each TRBV and TRBJ gene characterized first-round PCR. Universal primers were what the second PCR round relied on. Each CDR3 protein is one row after TCRdb ran MiXCR on the multiplex PCR reads. The table lists about 51,000 distinct CDR3 sequences, 30% to 35% of them singletons. The study's findings and limits: Whether the expanded TCR clones were tumor-specific was not determined.

V was trimmed by 5 bases and J by 4 bases, leaving 9 bases between them. Germline CDR1 and CDR2: MNHEY and SVGEGT. The CDR3 contains 13 residues. The V and J genes are TRBV6-2 or TRBV6-3 and TRBJ1-5; no clear D. The receptor was isolated from a donor older than 45 with non-small cell lung cancer. The input for sequencing was PBMCs, taken before or after stereotactic body radiation therapy (not recorded which). CDR3 sequence reads: CASSIGQNQPQHF. The DNA of the CDR3 is TGTGCCAGCAGTATAGGGCAGAATCAGCCCCAGCATTTT.